These 7 T cell receptor beta chains came from one sample sequenced in a study of cytomegalovirus exposure and HLA in healthy donors. The PCR made use of 60 Vbeta and 13 Jbeta primers. Generated by immunoSEQ multiplex PCR, the TCRdb table keeps only in-frame clones and is missing some. The sample includes 82,000 or so clones, about a tenth of them seen just once. The sample consisted of PBMCs. The receptors stem from a man aged 55 to 69 in good health and CMV-seropositive.

There are a few counts of this clone. V and J are TRBV5-4 and TRBJ2-4; TRBD2 matches at 7 bases. J lost 9 bases, V lost 0 bases, and 12 bases had no gene match. CDR1 SGHNT and CDR2 YYREEE come from the germline V gene (reference sequence). The CDR3 extends over 16 amino acids. CDR3 sequence: CASSLGGGGDGRIQYF. The CDR3 nucleotides read TGTGCCAGCAGCTTGGGGGGGGGAGGGGATGGACGCATTCAGTACTTC.

V and J are TRBV7-2 and TRBJ1-1; 7 bases line up with TRBD1. The germline CDR1 and CDR2 sequences are SGHTA and FQGNSA. The CDR3 is 13 amino acids. V trimming: 5 bases; J trimming: 12 bases; junction bases outside the gene matches: 12. This chain's CDR3 is CASSPLTDRIPFF. In DNA, the CDR3 is TGTGCCAGCAGCCCGTTAACGGACAGGATACCTTTCTTT.

In its sample, this clone was seen a few times. V gene TRBV5-1 combines with J gene TRBJ2-2, with 10 bases identical to TRBD1. V shed 1 base and J 3 bases; nucleotides not matched to a gene: 6. The CDR3 runs 17 residues. CDR1 is SGHRS, CDR2 YFSETQ, per germline. The DNA of the CDR3 is TGCGCCAGCAGCTTGCCACGGGGACAGGGGTACACCGGGGAGCTGTTTTTT. Translation gives CASSLPRGQGYTGELFF.

The V call is TRBV5-1, the J call TRBJ2-7; D is uncertain. Per the germline V gene, CDR1 is SGHRS and CDR2 is YFSETQ. The CDR3 is 13 residues long. Trimming removed 6 bases from V and 0 bases from J, with 10 bases in between. The CDR3 loop reads CASTNSDSYEQYF. In DNA, the CDR3 is TGCGCCAGCACTAACTCCGACTCCTACGAGCAGTACTTC. The full variable domain, rest sourced from reference TRBV5-1 and TRBJ2-7, is KAGVTQTPRYLIKTRGQQVTLSCSPISGHRSVSWYQQTPGQGLQFLFEYFSETQRNKGNFPGRFSGRQFSNSRSEMNVSTLELGDSALYLCASTNSDSYEQYFGPGTRLTVT.

This clone was found a few times. V usage is TRBV5-1 and J usage is TRBJ2-1; the match to TRBD2 covers 15 bases. V dropped 3 bases and J dropped 0; count of bases not matched to a gene: 4. The CDR3 is 18 residues long. Germline CDR1 and CDR2: SGHRS and YFSETQ. CDR3 nucleotide sequence: TGCGCCAGCAGCTCGGGACTAGCGGGGGGCAACTCCTACAATGAGCAGTTCTTC. Translated, it gives CASSSGLAGGNSYNEQFF.

This clone was seen a few times. The rearrangement joins TRBV27 to TRBJ1-4; D may be TRBD1 (6 bases). Germline CDR1 and CDR2: MNHEY and SMNVEV (reference sequence). V lost 3 bases, J lost 3 bases, and 8 bases lay in between. CDR3 length equals 14 residues. CDR3 in DNA: TGTGCCAGCAGTTTGACAGGTGCTAATGAAAAACTGTTTTTT. Its protein is CASSLTGANEKLFF.

This clone has only a few counts. This sample includes further DNA sequences coding for the same CDR3. The genes are TRBV5-1 and TRBJ1-5; D is perhaps TRBD1 (5 bases). Trimming shortened V by 4 bases and J by 0 bases, and 8 bases separated the two germline ends. CDR1 SGHRS and CDR2 YFSETQ come from the germline V gene. This CDR3 has 14 residues. Here the CDR3 reads CASSPDSSNQPQHF. DNA for the CDR3: TGCGCCAGCAGCCCTGACAGTAGCAATCAGCCCCAGCATTTT.